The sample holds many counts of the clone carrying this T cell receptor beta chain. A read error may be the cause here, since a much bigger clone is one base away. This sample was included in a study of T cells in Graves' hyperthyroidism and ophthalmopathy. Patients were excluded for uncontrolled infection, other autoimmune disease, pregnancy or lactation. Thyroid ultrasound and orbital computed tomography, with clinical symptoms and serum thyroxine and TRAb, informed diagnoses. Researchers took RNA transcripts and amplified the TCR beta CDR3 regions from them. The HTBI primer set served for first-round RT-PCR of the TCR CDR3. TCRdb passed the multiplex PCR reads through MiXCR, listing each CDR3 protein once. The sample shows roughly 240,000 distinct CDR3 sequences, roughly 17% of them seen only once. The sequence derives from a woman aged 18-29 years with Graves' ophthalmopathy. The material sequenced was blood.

CDR3 nucleotides: TGTGCCAGCAGTTTCTACACTAAAGCTTTCTTT. This translates into CASSFYTKAFF. The V gene is TRBV12-3 or TRBV12-4, the J gene TRBJ1-1, with D uncertain. The CDR3 runs to 11 residues.